This T cell receptor beta chain was found in a study of T cell repertoires and HLA-DP antigens. In the study overall: Versus self, one alloantigen differed at one groove amino acid, the other at about 10. Sorted CD137+CD4+ samples averaged roughly 200 ng DNA; pre-culture CD4+ samples, 900 to 1,500 ng.

Repertoires were generated with immunoSEQ multiplex PCR, while TCRdb's copy carries only in-frame clones and drops some. The sample carries about 89,000 clones, 86% recorded once. For this clone: As yet, its antigen is unknown.

Trimming pared 1 base from V and 15 bases from J, leaving 16 bases between. The CDR3 covers 13 residues. CDR1 and CDR2 from the germline V gene are MNHNS and SASEGT. This receptor was obtained from a man aged 45 to 65 in good health and CMV-seronegative. V usage is TRBV6-1 and J usage is TRBJ1-5; no clear D. The material sequenced was CD4+ T cells from PBMCs. DNA for the CDR3: TGTGCCAGCAGTGAAGAAGTGCGTAGACCTCCGCATTTT. It translates to CASSEEVRRPPHF.